This is a list of T cell receptor beta chains from one sample in a study of blood T cell repertoires in COVID-19. Clones were sequenced by immunoSEQ multiplex PCR, and TCRdb holds only the in-frame ones, with some missing. The sample lists 250,000 to 300,000 clones, around 90% seen once, with just under 1% in the top ten. Material for sequencing was PBMCs or T cells enriched from blood (not recorded which). The receptor source for this set is a woman aged 25 to 39 who had recovered from COVID-19. CDR3s include the opening cysteine and the closing phenylalanine or tryptophan. The D gene is left open where the match is weak. Clone size appears in some rows only: once, few, many, or a class for an expanded clone.

abundance: NA
len: 17
d_gene: NA
v_gene: TRBV21-1
j_gene: TRBJ2-7
CDR3aa: CASSKWGTVGYHYEQYF
CDR3nt: TGTGCCAGCAGCAAATGGGGGACAGTCGGATACCACTACGAGCAGTACTTC

abundance: NA
len: 13
d_gene: NA
v_gene: TRBV7-9
j_gene: TRBJ1-5
CDR3aa: CASSLRSGQPQHF
CDR3nt: TGTGCCAGCAGCTTAAGAAGCGGCCAGCCCCAGCATTTT

abundance: NA
len: 13
d_gene: NA
v_gene: TRBV27
j_gene: TRBJ1-1
CDR3aa: CASRRISNTEAFF
CDR3nt: TGTGCCAGCAGGCGCATTTCGAACACTGAAGCTTTCTTT

abundance: NA
len: 14
d_gene: NA
v_gene: TRBV5-1
j_gene: TRBJ2-7
CDR3aa: CASSLIGSSYEQYF
CDR3nt: TGCGCCAGCAGCTTGATCGGGAGCTCCTACGAGCAGTACTTC

abundance: once
len: 16
d_gene: NA
v_gene: TRBV30
j_gene: TRBJ1-2
CDR3aa: CAWSPPNLYTFYGYTF
CDR3nt: TGTGCCTGGAGTCCCCCCAACCTTTATACTTTCTATGGCTACACCTTC

abundance: NA
len: 13
d_gene: NA
v_gene: TRBV28
j_gene: TRBJ2-7
CDR3aa: CASSFRITYEQYF
CDR3nt: TGTGCCAGCAGTTTCAGGATTACCTACGAGCAGTACTTC

abundance: NA
len: 17
d_gene: TRBD2
v_gene: TRBV6-1
j_gene: TRBJ2-7
CDR3aa: CASSEVWREGPSYEQYF
CDR3nt: TGTGCCAGCAGTGAAGTCTGGCGGGAGGGGCCCTCCTACGAGCAGTACTTC

abundance: NA
len: 17
d_gene: TRBD1
v_gene: TRBV2
j_gene: TRBJ1-3
CDR3aa: CASSEWREPTGRNTIYF
CDR3nt: TGTGCCAGCAGTGAGTGGAGGGAACCGACAGGGAGAAACACCATATATTTT

abundance: NA
len: 11
d_gene: NA
v_gene: TRBV16
j_gene: TRBJ1-1
CDR3aa: CASSQESKAFF
CDR3nt: TGTGCCAGCAGCCAAGAGTCTAAAGCTTTCTTT

abundance: NA
len: 15
d_gene: NA
v_gene: TRBV9
j_gene: TRBJ2-3
CDR3aa: CASSVVPGGTDTQYF
CDR3nt: TGTGCCAGCAGCGTAGTTCCGGGGGGCACAGATACGCAGTATTTT

abundance: NA
len: 14
d_gene: NA
v_gene: TRBV18
j_gene: TRBJ2-5
CDR3aa: CASSPWTEKETQYF
CDR3nt: TGTGCCAGCTCACCCTGGACAGAAAAAGAGACCCAGTACTTC

abundance: NA
len: 17
d_gene: NA
v_gene: TRBV11-3
j_gene: TRBJ2-1
CDR3aa: CASSSGGIYREWNEQFF
CDR3nt: TGTGCCAGCAGCTCGGGGGGAATCTACAGGGAATGGAATGAGCAGTTCTTC

abundance: NA
len: 19
d_gene: TRBD2
v_gene: TRBV3-1/TRBV3-2
j_gene: TRBJ2-3
CDR3aa: CASSHRTSGRARSTDTQYF
CDR3nt: TGTGCCAGCAGCCACCGGACTAGCGGGAGGGCCCGTAGCACAGATACGCAGTATTTT

abundance: NA
len: 14
d_gene: TRBD1
v_gene: TRBV5-6
j_gene: TRBJ1-1
CDR3aa: CASRPEGAGTEAFF
CDR3nt: TGTGCCAGCAGACCTGAGGGGGCCGGCACTGAAGCTTTCTTT

abundance: NA
len: 14
d_gene: NA
v_gene: TRBV7-9
j_gene: TRBJ1-1
CDR3aa: CASSLAAVRTEAFF
CDR3nt: TGTGCCAGCAGCTTAGCCGCGGTTCGGACTGAAGCTTTCTTT

abundance: NA
len: 19
d_gene: TRBD2
v_gene: TRBV2
j_gene: TRBJ2-3
CDR3aa: CASSERTSGRLPVTDTQYF
CDR3nt: TGTGCCAGCAGTGAGAGGACTAGCGGGAGGTTGCCGGTGACAGATACGCAGTATTTT

abundance: NA
len: 14
d_gene: NA
v_gene: TRBV28
j_gene: TRBJ2-1
CDR3aa: CASSLSPERSGQFF
CDR3nt: TGTGCCAGCAGTTTATCTCCCGAGCGGTCCGGGCAGTTCTTC

abundance: NA
len: 16
d_gene: TRBD1
v_gene: TRBV7-2
j_gene: TRBJ1-4
CDR3aa: CASSLDIWDSNEKLFF
CDR3nt: TGTGCCAGCAGCTTAGACATCTGGGACAGTAATGAAAAACTGTTTTTT